This T cell receptor (beta chain) was sequenced during a study of blood T cells in healthy people across ages (dated by TCRdb to the mid-2010s). Context from the whole study: In model experiments, template switching captured roughly one uniquely barcoded TCR beta cDNA molecule for every two T cells. The study analyzed two additional independent replicas of 1 million unique cDNA reads from the same blood draw for two donors, one aged 18 to 29 and one aged 80 or older. The donors were divided into four age groups: young (average roughly 17 years), middle-aged (about 41), aged (around 59) and long-lived (about 80). Age-related changes in TCR beta repertoire diversity were measured in the study by deep sequencing normalized with unique cDNA molecular identifiers. To avoid experimental bias, donors of different ages were spread randomly across the sequencing lanes.

As to this clonotype: Its antigen is not yet known. No qualities accompany the bases; no much larger clone lies one base away.

Study-wide findings and limitations: Bulk unsorted PBMC profiling prevented conclusive comparison of naive and antigen-experienced compartments. Because donor CMV infection status was unknown, age-related changes in expanded clonotypes were potentially confounded. Observed TCR beta diversity correlated strongly with the percentage of naive T cells measured by flow cytometry. As age increased, observed TCR beta diversity per million T cells dropped in a roughly linear way, and a significant reduction was already evident by age around 41. Estimates of total diversity based on one million sequenced T cells were regarded as lower bounds and as underestimates. Compared with the aged group, more naive CD4+ T cells, fewer expanded clones and increased TCR diversity were shown by the long-lived group, suggesting age selection.

Libraries were constructed by 5' RACE. Instrument on record: Illumina HiSeq 2500. A second PCR of roughly 6 to 11 cycles was performed with a sample-barcoded 5' primer and a J-beta primer mix. A template-switch 5' adaptor carrying 12 random nucleotides introduced a unique molecular identifier onto each TCR beta cDNA molecule. Each sample yielded at least 3 million CDR3-containing paired-end reads. First-strand cDNA synthesis was performed from all RNA using the Mint cDNA synthesis kit, with priming by a TRBC-specific oligonucleotide. All cDNA was treated with uracil-DNA glycosylase and then went through a first 18-cycle PCR with the universal primers M1SS and BC2_uni_R. The study's processing was this. For normalization, 1 million high-quality reads, each with a distinct molecular identifier, were randomly selected from each sample. Reads with shared molecular identifiers were discarded instead of being binned into consensus sequences. CDR3 identification, clonotype clustering and error correction used MiTCR with a Q25 quality threshold and the strictest error-elimination algorithm. A nonparametric unseen species model using Euler transformation provided a lower-bound estimate of total TCR beta diversity. Using fastp trimming at Q25 and MiXCR clonotype assembly, TCRdb reanalyzed the public sequencing data and kept in-frame beta chains. Every entry covers one CDR3 protein and lists the most common genes and DNA from its rows. Clone size and V and J calls follow TCRdb, not the original study. This sample holds 550,000 to 650,000 distinct CDR3 sequences; roughly 31% were observed only once. The ten most abundant clones make up 15% to 19% of the sample.

V sheds 2 bases and J sheds 2 bases, leaving 10 bases between their ends. Reading from cysteine to phenylalanine, the CDR3 counts 14 amino acids. Just the 42-base CDR3 DNA is kept, in frame starting at base 1. CDR1 and CDR2, per the germline V gene, are SGHRS and YFSETQ. Systemically healthy Caucasian individuals from Russia, around 39 in total and aged about 6 to 95 years, were included as donors. Ten milliliters of peripheral blood were drawn from each donor into EDTA-treated Vacutainer tubes. Ficoll-Paque density-gradient centrifugation was used to isolate PBMCs, with at least 7 million per sample. Trizol reagent was used to extract total RNA from the PBMCs, yielding at least 5.5 micrograms per sample. Naive CD45RAhigh/CD27high T cell percentages were measured by flow cytometry on a PBMC aliquot from every donor.

The sequence was obtained from a woman over 75 in good health. Material for sequencing was blood. The chain links TRBV5-1 with TRBJ1-1; no D gene can be assigned with confidence. The CDR3 reads CASSLPAANTEAFF. The nucleotide sequence reads TGCGCCAGCAGCTTACCAGCGGCCAACACTGAAGCTTTCTTT.